A single sample gave rise to the 7 T cell receptor beta chains below, sequenced in a study of patients and donors after allogeneic stem cell transplantation. Each CDR3 protein gets one entry after TCRdb re-called the RT-PCR reads with MiXCR. This sample has approximately 140,000 distinct CDR3 sequences, with about two fifths found just once. The material sequenced was blood, either unsorted or a sorted T cell fraction (not recorded which). The receptors derive from a human donor who was either an allogeneic HSCT recipient or a stem cell or donor lymphocyte infusion donor (not recorded which). It is not recorded whose cells these are; they may come from a transplant donor.

The chain is built from TRBV3-1 and TRBJ1-4; D perhaps matches TRBD1 (5 bases). This CDR3 spans 11 amino acids. The V gene's germline CDR1 is LGHDT and CDR2 YNNKEL (reference sequence). Between the trimmed V and J ends, which lost 6 bases and 12 bases, there was a span of 11 bases. The CDR3 loop is CASSRPGQLFF. The CDR3 DNA reads TGTGCCAGCAGTCGTCCGGGGCAACTGTTTTTT.

This chain connects TRBV7-2 to TRBJ2-5; the D gene is possibly TRBD2 (6 bases). CDR1 is SGHTA and CDR2 is FQGNSA in the germline V gene. V lost 1 base, J lost 5 bases, and 20 bases lay in between. CDR3 length: 17 residues. The CDR3 nucleotides are TGTGCCAGCAGCTTAGGGACTACTCCTTTAATAGGGGAGACCCAGTACTTC. Residues: CASSLGTTPLIGETQYF. The whole variable domain, remainder taken from reference TRBV7-2 and TRBJ2-5, is GAGVSQSPSNKVTEKGKDVELRCDPISGHTALYWYRQSLGQGLEFLIYFQGNSAPDKSGLPSDRFSAERTGGSVSTLTIQRTQQEDSAVYLCASSLGTTPLIGETQYFGPGTRLLVL.

This clonotype has only a few counts. The chain combines TRBV20-1 with TRBJ1-5, with a tentative D call TRBD1 (6 bases). This CDR3 comprises 13 residues. CDR1 and CDR2 from the germline V gene are DFQATT and SNEGSKA (reference sequence). V lost 6 bases and J 3 bases, leaving 12 bases between the germline ends. CDR3 in DNA: TGCAGTGCAGCACAGGGTACCAATCAGCCCCAGCATTTT. Translated: CSAAQGTNQPQHF.

J is TRBJ2-5 and V is TRBV5-1; 9 bases fit TRBD1. In germline, CDR1 is SGHRS, CDR2 YFSETQ. V gave up 4 bases and J gave up 2 bases; unmatched junction bases: 3. The CDR3 runs 14 residues. The CDR3 here is CASSPGTGQETQYF. Written as DNA, the CDR3 is TGCGCCAGCAGCCCTGGGACAGGGCAAGAGACCCAGTACTTC.

This clonotype was seen a few times. V usage is TRBV20-1 and J usage is TRBJ1-5, with 7 bases lining up with TRBD1. This CDR3 has 14 amino acids. After removal of 6 bases from V and 2 bases from J, the junction contained 7 bases not matched to a gene. The germline CDR1 and CDR2 sequences are DFQATT and SNEGSKA (reference sequence). The CDR3 spells CSAHRGEGNQPQHF. CDR3 bases: TGCAGTGCCCACAGGGGAGAGGGCAATCAGCCCCAGCATTTT.

The table lists this clonotype with a count of one. The chain uses TRBV12-3 or TRBV12-4 and TRBJ2-3, with TRBD2 matching over 12 bases. This CDR3 is built from 14 residues. V lost 10 bases and J lost 6; bases outside the gene matches: 8. DNA of the CDR3: TGTGCCACCTCTAGCGGGGGGGCAGCCGATACGCAGTATTTT. Protein: CATSSGGAADTQYF.

The chain employs TRBV7-2 and TRBJ1-1, with D possibly being TRBD1 (6 bases). The CDR3 has 12 residues. V was pared by 5 bases and J by 6 bases, with 10 bases between. CDR1 SGHTA and CDR2 FQGNSA come from the germline V gene. CDR3 region: CASSLNRAEAFF. The CDR3 coding sequence is TGTGCCAGCAGCCTGAACAGGGCTGAAGCTTTCTTT.